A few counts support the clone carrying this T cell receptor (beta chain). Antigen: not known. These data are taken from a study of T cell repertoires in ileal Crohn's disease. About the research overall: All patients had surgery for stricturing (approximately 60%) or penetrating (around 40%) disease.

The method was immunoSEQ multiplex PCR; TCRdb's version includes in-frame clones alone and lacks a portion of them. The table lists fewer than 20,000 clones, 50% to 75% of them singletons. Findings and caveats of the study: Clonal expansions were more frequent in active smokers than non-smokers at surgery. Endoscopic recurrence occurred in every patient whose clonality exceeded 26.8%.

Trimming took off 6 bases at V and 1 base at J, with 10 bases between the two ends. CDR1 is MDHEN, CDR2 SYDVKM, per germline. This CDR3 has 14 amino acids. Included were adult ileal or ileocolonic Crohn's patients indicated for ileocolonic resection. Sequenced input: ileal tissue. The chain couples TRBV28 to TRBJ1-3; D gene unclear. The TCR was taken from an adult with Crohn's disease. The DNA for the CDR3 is TGTGCCAGCAGCCAGACATCATCTGGAAACACCATATATTTT. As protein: CASSQTSSGNTIYF.